This entry features one TCR beta chain sequence. V dropped 6 bases and J dropped 1 base, with 6 bases sitting between them. Germline CDR1 is DFQATT and CDR2 is SNEGSKA (reference sequence). The CDR3 is 11 residues long. The data were obtained in a study of blood T cell repertoires in COVID-19. Study-level background: Italy, Spain and the United States were the sources of the convalescent and acute COVID-19 samples.

Here immunoSEQ multiplex PCR was the method, and the copy in TCRdb shows in-frame clones only, minus some. The profile shows around 25,000 clones, approximately 80% of them singletons. Source material: peripheral blood. This sequence was found in a man aged 65 to 79 with acute or convalescent COVID-19. The chain uses TRBV20-1 and TRBJ2-5; D unclear. The CDR3 DNA reads as TGCAGTGCCAGCGTCCAAGAGACCCAGTACTTC. As protein: CSASVQETQYF.